This T cell receptor (beta chain) originates from a study of cytomegalovirus exposure and HLA in healthy donors. The study's findings and limits: Presence/absence comparisons presumed near-even sequencing depth among donors.

PCR used 60 Vbeta primers and 13 Jbeta primers. Sequencing was performed with immunoSEQ multiplex PCR; in TCRdb, only in-frame clones are kept and a portion is missing. The sample consists of around 150,000 clones, almost 80% of them appearing once. V was shortened by 6 bases and J by 2 bases, with 8 bases between the two germline ends. Germline V CDR1 and CDR2: MNHEY, SVGAGI. The CDR3 totals 13 residues. Note on this clone: The antigen is undetermined.

The clonotype comes from a man aged 45 to 65 in good health and CMV-seropositive. Sequencing input: PBMCs. This chain connects TRBV6-5 to TRBJ1-3; D perhaps matches TRBD1 (6 bases). The CDR3 sequence: CASRGAAGNTIYF. The CDR3 coding sequence is TGTGCCAGCAGGGGGGCGGCTGGAAACACCATATATTTT.